This TCR beta chain was sequenced in a study of blood T cell repertoires in COVID-19. There are 15 residues in the CDR3. V lost 4 bases and J lost 7, with 17 bases in between. The germline V gene has CDR1 SGHTA and CDR2 FQGNSA. Assay: immunoSEQ multiplex PCR; the TCRdb copy retains only in-frame clones and omits some. The data contain tens of thousands of clones, 85% to 90% of them singletons. The sample comprised peripheral blood. The sequence derives from a man in his 60s with active or convalescent COVID-19. This chain connects TRBV7-2 to TRBJ2-1; D gene unclear. DNA of the CDR3: TGTGCCAGCAGCTATCCGGTGGCAGCGAGGAATGAGCAGTTCTTC. As protein: CASSYPVAARNEQFF.